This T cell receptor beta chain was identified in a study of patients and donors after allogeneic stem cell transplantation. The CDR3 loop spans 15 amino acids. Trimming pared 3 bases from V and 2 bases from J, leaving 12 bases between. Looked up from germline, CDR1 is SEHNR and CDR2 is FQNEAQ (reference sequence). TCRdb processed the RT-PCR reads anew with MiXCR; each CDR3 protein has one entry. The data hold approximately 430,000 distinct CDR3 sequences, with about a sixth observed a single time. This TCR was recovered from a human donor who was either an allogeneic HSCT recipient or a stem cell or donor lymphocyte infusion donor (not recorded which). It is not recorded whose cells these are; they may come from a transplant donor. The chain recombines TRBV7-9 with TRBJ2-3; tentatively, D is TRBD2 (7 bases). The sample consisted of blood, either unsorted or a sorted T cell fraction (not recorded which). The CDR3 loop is CASSLKGGPTDTQYF. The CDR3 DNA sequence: TGTGCCAGCAGCTTGAAGGGGGGGCCCACAGATACGCAGTATTTT.